One sample yielded the 7 T cell receptor beta chains listed below, sequenced in a study of shared clonotypes between healthy human individuals. Profiling relied on immunoSEQ multiplex PCR, and the TCRdb table lists in-frame clones only, not all of them. The table has 780,000 or so clones, around 70% seen once. The material sequenced was memory CD4+ T cells sorted from blood. Subset denoted: CD45RA-negative fraction. Receptors originate from a woman in her twenties or thirties in good health.

The chain uses TRBV7-2 and TRBJ2-5; TRBD1 might be the D (8 bases). The CDR3 sequence is 18 residues long. Trimming removed 3 bases from V and 4 bases from J, with 24 bases in between. Germline lookup yields CDR1 SGHTA and CDR2 FQGNSA. The CDR3 DNA is TGTGCCAGCAGCTTGGGCCCCCCGGGGGGTGGACAGGGAGAGACCCAGTACTTC. Protein sequence: CASSLGPPGGGQGETQYF.

The J gene is TRBJ2-7, the V gene TRBV28; a possible D gene is TRBD1 (6 bases). Germline loops: CDR1 MDHEN, CDR2 SYDVKM. CDR3 length: 14 amino acids. The V gene lost 5 bases and the J gene lost 6 bases, with 17 bases spanning the gap. The CDR3 DNA reads as TGTGCCAGCAGTCCGAGACAGGTTCGAAGCGAGCAGTACTTC. Protein product: CASSPRQVRSEQYF. Using reference TRBV28 and TRBJ2-7 for the parts outside the CDR3, the full variable domain is DVKVTQSSRYLVKRTGEKVFLECVQDMDHENMFWYRQDPGLGLRLIYFSYDVKMKEKGDIPEGYSVSREKKERFSLILESASTNQTSMYLCASSPRQVRSEQYFGPGTRLTVT.

V is TRBV28 and J is TRBJ1-2; D not certain. The V and J ends lost 3 bases and 2 bases respectively, with 10 bases between them. Germline values: CDR1 MDHEN, CDR2 SYDVKM. The CDR3 totals 14 residues. The CDR3 DNA follows: TGTGCCAGCAGTTTCGCATTACAGAACTATGGCTACACCTTC. This gives the protein CASSFALQNYGYTF.

This clone came up a few times. V gene TRBV10-1 combines with J gene TRBJ2-3; D gene unclear. The CDR3 contains 12 residues. V lost 8 bases, J lost 0 bases, and 6 bases lay in between. Germline assignment: CDR1 WNHNN and CDR2 SYGVQD (reference sequence). CDR3 bases: TGCGCCAGCTCGTTTAGCACAGATACGCAGTATTTT. This translates into CASSFSTDTQYF.

This clone was seen a few times. The rearrangement links TRBV25-1 to TRBJ2-7; TRBD1 matches 7 bases. The V gene end was trimmed by 3 bases and the J gene end by 4 bases; junction bases not matched to a gene: 9. CDR1 is MGHDK, CDR2 SYGVNS, per germline. This CDR3 is 15 amino acids long. CDR3 sequence (DNA): TGTGCCAGCAGTGATGAAGGGGGACAGCCATACGAGCAGTACTTC. Protein sequence: CASSDEGGQPYEQYF.

The CDR3 is CASRLAGSIDEQFF. The CDR3 region has the DNA TGCGCCAGCCGGCTAGCGGGGAGTATCGATGAGCAGTTCTTC. The genes are TRBV10-2 and TRBJ2-1, with 9 nucleotides matching TRBD2. The CDR3 length is 14 residues. J lost 8 bases, V lost 8 bases, and 10 bases had no gene match. Germline loops: CDR1 WSHSY, CDR2 SAAADI.

This chain uses TRBV28 with TRBJ2-1, with 7 bases identical to TRBD1. From germline, CDR1 is MDHEN and CDR2 SYDVKM. V was clipped by 6 bases and J by 7 bases; unmatched bases: 12. The CDR3 is 15 amino acids. The CDR3 DNA is TGTGCCAGCAGCCTCGGGGACAGACTGAAAAATGAGCAGTTCTTC. Translating it yields CASSLGDRLKNEQFF.